A selection of T cell receptor beta chains follows, all from one sample in a study of cytomegalovirus exposure and HLA in healthy donors. Clones were sequenced by immunoSEQ multiplex PCR, and TCRdb holds only the in-frame ones, with some missing. This table has about 65,000 clones, approximately 60% appearing once. The sample comprised PBMCs. These TCRs come from a man aged 25-45 years in good health and CMV-seronegative. Each CDR3 is given with its conserved first and last residue. The D gene is left open where the match is weak. Only part of the rows carry a size: once, few, many, or a class if the clone is expanded.

NA | NA | TRBJ2-2 | TRBV4-2 | TGTGCCAGCAGCCAAGATGCCAGCGGGAACACCGGGGAGCTGTTTTTT | CASSQDASGNTGELFF
NA | NA | TRBJ1-2 | TRBV7-2 | TGTGCCAGCAGCTCAGTCAGGGATAATGGCTACACCTTC | CASSSVRDNGYTF
TRBD2 | few | TRBJ2-1 | TRBV15 | TGTGCCACCAGCAGAATAGGGACTAACTACAATGAGCAGTTCTTC | CATSRIGTNYNEQFF
NA | few | TRBJ2-2 | TRBV7-6 | TGTGCCAGCAGCGCCCACCTAGGACAGAACACCGGGGAGCTGTTTTTT | CASSAHLGQNTGELFF
NA | NA | TRBJ1-2 | TRBV7-9 | TGTGCCAGCAGCCAAGGACAGATTAACTATGGCTACACCTTC | CASSQGQINYGYTF
TRBD1 | NA | TRBJ1-5 | TRBV19 | TGTGCCAGTAGTATAGACCGGACAGGGAAAGGGTATAGCAATCAGCCCCAGCATTTT | CASSIDRTGKGYSNQPQHF
NA | NA | TRBJ1-2 | TRBV6-1 | TGTGCCAGCACTCCGACCTGGGGGCCCTATGGCTACACCTTC | CASTPTWGPYGYTF
NA | NA | TRBJ1-1 | TRBV5-1 | TGCGCCAGCAGCTACGGGGGTGACACTGAAGCTTTCTTT | CASSYGGDTEAFF
NA | NA | TRBJ1-5 | TRBV19 | TGTGCCAGTACCAGGAGGGAAACCAATCAGCCCCAGCATTTT | CASTRRETNQPQHF
TRBD1 | NA | TRBJ1-5 | TRBV7-9 | TGTGCCAGCAGCTTGACAGGGGGCAATCAGCCCCAGCATTTT | CASSLTGGNQPQHF
NA | once | TRBJ1-2 | TRBV9 | TGTGCCAGCAGCCCCGGGGGGAGCCCCAATTTTAACTATGGCTACACCTTC | CASSPGGSPNFNYGYTF
NA | NA | TRBJ1-2 | TRBV6-1 | TGTGCCAGCAGTGAACAGGGACTGGCTAACTATGGCTACACCTTC | CASSEQGLANYGYTF
TRBD2 | NA | TRBJ2-1 | TRBV7-3 | TGTGCCAGCGGTAGCGGGGACCACAATGAGCAGTTCTTC | CASGSGDHNEQFF
TRBD2 | NA | TRBJ2-1 | TRBV9 | TGTGCCAGCAGCGCTAGGAGACTAGCCGACAATGAGCAGTTCTTC | CASSARRLADNEQFF
NA | NA | TRBJ2-6 | TRBV7-2 | TGTGCCAGCAGGCGGCTGGTGGGGGGAAACTCTGGGGCCAACGTCCTGACTTTC | CASRRLVGGNSGANVLTF
NA | NA | TRBJ1-2 | TRBV19 | TGTGCCAGTAGCCCTCGACAGGACTATGGCTACACCTTC | CASSPRQDYGYTF
TRBD1 | few | TRBJ2-7 | TRBV29-1 | TGCAGCGTTGCAAGATGGGACAGGGGGCTTGAGCAGTACTTC | CSVARWDRGLEQYF
TRBD1 | NA | TRBJ2-3 | TRBV7-6 | TGTGCCAGCAGCCCGCAGGGGGCAGATACGCAGTATTTT | CASSPQGADTQYF
NA | NA | TRBJ1-3 | TRBV13 | TGTGCCAGCAGCTCCGGCTCTGGAAACACCATATATTTT | CASSSGSGNTIYF
NA | NA | TRBJ1-1 | TRBV7-3 | TGTGCCAGCAGCTCAGGACAGAACACTGAAGCTTTCTTT | CASSSGQNTEAFF
NA | once | TRBJ1-2 | TRBV23-1 | TGCGCCAGCAGTCAATCGGGGGGGGCGGCGGACTATGGCTACACCTTC | CASSQSGGAADYGYTF
NA | NA | TRBJ2-7 | TRBV7-9 | TGTGCCAGCAGCTCGTCCGGGCAGGGCTACGAGCAGTACTTC | CASSSSGQGYEQYF
TRBD1 | NA | TRBJ1-5 | TRBV5-1 | TGCGCCAGCAGTTTCACAGGGGGCCGGGATCAGCCCCAGCATTTT | CASSFTGGRDQPQHF